This paragraph covers one T cell receptor beta chain sequence. The sample originates from a study of CXCR3-negative and CXCR3-positive naive CD8 T cells. The CDR3 totals 18 residues. Germline assignment: CDR1 SGHTA and CDR2 FQGNSA. UMI-labeled 5' RACE yielded the TRB cDNA libraries. Each CDR3 protein gets one entry in TCRdb, which reprocessed the 5' RACE reads and gives no DNA. The clone table shows 35,000 to 50,000 distinct CDR3 sequences, with the ten largest holding about 10%. The source of this sequence is a human donor in good health. Some clones in this sample may be carry-over from other donors' samples. The chain has TRBV7-2 and TRBJ2-1; there is no DNA to check the TCRdb D call of TRBD2. The sequenced material came from memory CD8+ T cells from blood. The CDR3 loop is CASSPPGLAGGPGNEQFF. Complete variable domain (other parts from reference TRBV7-2 and TRBJ2-1): GAGVSQSPSNKVTEKGKDVELRCDPISGHTALYWYRQSLGQGLEFLIYFQGNSAPDKSGLPSDRFSAERTGGSVSTLTIQRTQQEDSAVYLCASSPPGLAGGPGNEQFFGPGTRLTVL.